The clone carrying this T cell receptor (beta chain) was observed many times. The antigen remains undetermined. The sample providers were healthy Caucasian people from Russia, aged roughly 6 to 90. Drawing of peripheral blood yielded about 9.6 milliliters from each donor. The CDR3 extends over 14 amino acids. V gave up 7 bases and J gave up 3 bases, with 13 bases separating them. Germline assignment: CDR1 MNHEY and CDR2 SVGAGI. These data belong to a study of blood T cells in healthy people across ages. Primers used in a second PCR of roughly 7 to 12 cycles were a sample-barcoded 5' primer and a J-beta primer mix. From the 5' RACE reads, TCRdb called clonotypes with MiXCR, one entry per CDR3 protein. The sample consists of 500,000 to 700,000 distinct CDR3 sequences, around 31% of them appearing once. Findings and caveats of the study: Among long-lived donors, naive CD4+ cells were more numerous and diversity higher than in aged donors.

The source of this sequence is a woman of 80 years or more in good health. The sample consisted of blood. This chain joins TRBV6-5 and TRBJ2-1; D gene uncertain. The CDR3: CASKRDPVYNEQFF. The CDR3, as DNA: TGTGCCAGCAAGAGAGACCCCGTCTACAATGAGCAGTTCTTC.